Detailed here is one T cell receptor (beta chain). This entry is derived from a study of blood T cell repertoires in COVID-19. Looking at the study overall: COVID-19 samples from acute and convalescent phases originated in the United States, Italy and Spain.

The protocol was immunoSEQ multiplex PCR, while the TCRdb copy is restricted to in-frame clones and leaves out a portion. The repertoire includes some 240,000 clones, around 90% of them detected once, and 0.82% sits in the top ten. This CDR3 is 13 amino acids long. The V call is TRBV12-1, the J call TRBJ2-4; the tabulated D call, TRBD1, remains unverified against the DNA. TRBV12-1 is an annotated pseudogene. Sequenced input: peripheral blood. The TCR comes from a man between 60 and 75 years old with COVID-19, enrolled during active disease. The CDR3: CASSPRGKNIQYF. Here the CDR3 DNA reads TGTGCCAGCAGCCCCAGGGGCAAAAACATTCAGTACTTC.